The rows below give T cell receptor beta chains drawn from one sample of a study of cytomegalovirus exposure and HLA in healthy donors. Repertoires were generated with immunoSEQ multiplex PCR, while TCRdb's copy carries only in-frame clones and drops some. This table holds about 200,000 clones, about 80% found once. Sequenced material: PBMCs. These TCRs come from a man under 40 in good health and CMV-seronegative. CDR3s include the opening cysteine and the closing phenylalanine or tryptophan. D genes are given only for firm matches.

cdr3_nt cdr3_aa j_call v_call d_call
TGCGCCAGCAGCTCCGACCCGGGACAGCGGATCATTGGTAGGTACGAGCAGTACTTC CASSSDPGQRIIGRYEQYF TRBJ2-7 TRBV5-1 TRBD1
TGTGCCAGTAGCCAATCAGGGGTTGGGGCCAACGTCCTGACTTTC CASSQSGVGANVLTF TRBJ2-6 TRBV19 .
TGTGCCAGCAGCTTGACAGTTGGCGGGAGTAGAGAGACCCAGTACTTC CASSLTVGGSRETQYF TRBJ2-5 TRBV5-4 TRBD2
TGTGCCAGCAGGGGACTGGGGCCCTACAATGAGCAGTTCTTC CASRGLGPYNEQFF TRBJ2-1 TRBV25-1 .
TGTGCCAGCAGTTCAACTGAGGTAGGAGACTACGAGCAGTACTTC CASSSTEVGDYEQYF TRBJ2-7 TRBV28 .
TGCGCCAGCACTTACACAACGCGGGGCGCCTACGAGCAGTACTTC CASTYTTRGAYEQYF TRBJ2-7 TRBV10-2 .
TGTGCCAGCCTAAGAGGACAGGGGATCAGTAGCAATCAGCCCCAGCATTTT CASLRGQGISSNQPQHF TRBJ1-5 TRBV2 TRBD1
TGTGCCAGTAGTATTGGGGGCGGTTACAATGAGCAGTTCTTC CASSIGGGYNEQFF TRBJ2-1 TRBV19 .
TGTGCCAGCAGCCAAGCACTAGCGGGAAGGTACGAGCAGTACTTC CASSQALAGRYEQYF TRBJ2-7 TRBV14 TRBD2
TGTGCCAGCTCACAGGGGGCGAATTACGAGCAGTACTTC CASSQGANYEQYF TRBJ2-7 TRBV18 TRBD1